This T cell receptor (beta chain) was profiled in a study of blood T cell repertoires in COVID-19 (TCRdb year 2020). The study in broad terms: Samples covering the acute and convalescent phases of COVID-19 were provided by collaborators in the United States, Italy and Spain. The prospective study material was composed of cDNA or gDNA derived from T cells, B-cell-depleted T cells, or PBMCs. Deeply sampled blood TCRbeta repertoires from subjects exposed to, actively infected with, or recovered from COVID-19 were included in the dataset. A freely available public database, intended as a resource for researchers studying the immune response to SARS-CoV-2, is where the repertoires were released. The samples were drawn from the first 160 participants of the ongoing ImmuneRACE study and from more than 1,000 subjects provided by 6 global collaborators. The sample metadata nearly always contained a de-identified subject ID, COVID-19 status, age in years and sex. Where available, HLA class I and class II types were taken from metadata supplied by the sample provider and were not determined by assay-based typing. The study at large found these results: The amount of clinical and demographic metadata varied by source and participant and was provided uncurated.

At one collaborating source in Seattle, patients were enrolled during active infection and were followed longitudinally through the course of disease. Whole blood was collected in K2EDTA tubes by collaborating institutions according to the institutions' own protocols. Collaborator samples were shipped for TCRbeta analysis as frozen whole blood, isolated PBMCs, or DNA extracted from either sample type. The immunoSEQ Assay, a bias-controlled multiplex PCR, was used to amplify TCRbeta CDR3 regions from genomic DNA. The original methods were these. Nucleated cell counts per sample were estimated from amplification of reference gene primers within the assay. To quantify the absolute abundance of each unique TCRbeta CDR3 rearrangement, sequence reads were collapsed and filtered. For each sample, productive Simpson clonality was calculated as the square root of Simpson's diversity index over productive rearrangements. TCRdb provides this immuneACCESS table in a form limited to in-frame rearrangements. Some clones are lacking; in checked studies, under half of them reflect an unresolved V gene, and why the rest are absent is not known. The V and J calls and clone size are taken from that table; D and trimming were inferred from the DNA. In all, the sample holds a few hundred thousand clones, and almost 90% of those were seen once. 10% to 12% of the sample is in the top ten clones.

The CDR3 measures 13 amino acids from cysteine to phenylalanine. The read is trimmed to its CDR3 DNA, 39 bases read in frame from base 1. V and J lose 4 bases and 9 bases, and a span of 15 bases separates them. CDR1 SGHNT and CDR2 YYREEE are derived from the germline V gene (reference sequence). About this clone: It has no known antigen specificity. Base qualities are not provided; no much larger clone lies one nucleotide away.

Recombination joined TRBV5-4 with TRBJ2-3, with the D gene not clear enough to name. The sequence derives from a young woman with COVID-19, enrolled during active disease. The sample taken for sequencing was peripheral blood. Read as DNA, the sequence is TGTGCCAGCAGCCCGGCGGATTCGGAAACGCAGTATTTT. Its protein product is CASSPADSETQYF.